A single sample is the source of the 15 T cell receptor beta chains below, sequenced in a study of CD8 T cells in Susac syndrome. It was with random hexamers that about 0.45 to 1 ug RNA was reverse transcribed. Each CDR3 protein gets one entry after TCRdb re-called the immunoSEQ multiplex PCR reads with MiXCR. The sample includes 150,000 to 200,000 distinct CDR3 sequences, 93% of them seen just once. Material: CD4+ T cells from PBMCs. The receptor set was obtained from a human donor with multiple sclerosis.

This clonotype was seen just once. This rearrangement joins TRBV7-2 to TRBJ2-3, with 11 positions matching TRBD2. V shed 1 base and J 5 bases; nucleotides not matched to a gene: 11. Per germline, CDR1 SGHTA and CDR2 FQGNSA. The CDR3 is 18 amino acids. The CDR3 region is CASSLVGEGLAGGDTQYF. CDR3 bases: TGTGCCAGCAGCTTAGTAGGGGAGGGCCTAGCGGGAGGAGATACGCAGTATTTT.

This chain uses TRBV21-1 with TRBJ2-4; the table calls TRBD1, which could not be checked here. TRBV21-1 is assigned pseudogene status. The CDR3 loop spans 16 amino acids. CDR3 region: CASSKDRSRDQNIQYF. CDR3 nucleotide sequence: TGTGCCAGCAGCAAAGATCGGTCCCGAGACCAAAACATTCAGTACTTC.

The rearrangement uses TRBV27 and TRBJ2-3; 10 bases are a match to TRBD2. This CDR3 is 16 amino acids long. With V trimmed by 0 bases and J by 4 bases, 4 bases remained unmatched. Germline values: CDR1 MNHEY, CDR2 SMNVEV (reference sequence). The DNA of the CDR3 is TGTGCCAGCAGTTTATCGAGCGGGAGGGCCGCAGATACGCAGTATTTT. Translating gives CASSLSSGRAADTQYF.

This clonotype is a singleton in its sample. The chain joins TRBV20-1 to TRBJ2-3, with 8 bases lining up with TRBD2. This CDR3 region has 17 residues. V lost 1 base and J lost 2; bases outside the gene matches: 11. Looked up from germline, CDR1 is DFQATT and CDR2 is SNEGSKA (reference sequence). In nucleotides, the CDR3 is TGCAGTGCTAGAGGAGCTAGCGGGTCCCGCTTCACAGATACGCAGTATTTT. Translating gives CSARGASGSRFTDTQYF.

The V and J genes are TRBV10-3 and TRBJ2-6; D is possibly TRBD1 (5 bases). V lost 10 bases and J 0 bases, leaving 7 bases between the germline ends. In germline, CDR1 is ENHRY, CDR2 SYGVKD. This CDR3 region has 13 residues. This CDR3 is CASDSSGANVLTF. CDR3 nucleotide sequence: TGTGCCAGCGACAGCTCTGGGGCCAACGTCCTGACTTTC.

Concerning this clonotype: An end of the junction differs from the germline gene, which may be a read error. CDR3: CASSISLAQNIQYF. Written as DNA, the CDR3 is TGTGCCAGTAGTATAAGCCTAGCCCAAAACATTCAGTACTTC. The rearrangement uses TRBV19 and TRBJ2-4; perhaps TRBD2 as D (5 bases). CDR1 is LNHDA and CDR2 is SQIVND in the germline V gene (reference sequence). The CDR3 consists of 14 residues.

This chain links TRBV24-1 with TRBJ2-5, with 7 bases matching TRBD1. This CDR3 has 15 amino acids. The germline V gene has CDR1 KGHDR and CDR2 SFDVKD. J lost 4 bases, V lost 0 bases, and 4 bases had no gene match. CDR3 nucleotide sequence: TGTGCCACCAGTGATTTGAAGAGGGGGCGAGAGACCCAGTACTTC. It encodes CATSDLKRGRETQYF.

J is TRBJ2-3 and V is TRBV5-1, with TRBD2 matching over 12 bases. Germline trimming cut 4 bases from V and 5 bases from J; bases unmatched to any gene: 11. CDR1 is SGHRS and CDR2 is YFSETQ in the germline V gene. This CDR3 is 17 amino acids long. The CDR3 DNA sequence: TGCGCCAGCAGCCCGGCCCTAGCGGGAGGGGGTCGAGATACGCAGTATTTT. Translation: CASSPALAGGGRDTQYF.

The chain has TRBV27 and TRBJ1-2; 9 bases are shared with TRBD1. CDR3 size: 14 residues. V trimming: 2 bases; J trimming: 6 bases; junction bases outside the gene matches: 4. Germline loops: CDR1 MNHEY, CDR2 SMNVEV (reference sequence). CDR3 sequence reads: CASSLVQGANGYTF. The CDR3 DNA is TGTGCCAGCAGTTTAGTACAGGGGGCGAATGGCTACACCTTC.

Written as DNA, the CDR3 is TGTGCCAGCAGCCAAGATGCGGGATATCCCAATGAGCAGTTCTTC. This codes for CASSQDAGYPNEQFF. The V and J genes are TRBV14 and TRBJ2-1; weak D call: TRBD2 (6 bases). V shed 0 bases and J shed 6 bases, with 12 bases lying between them. CDR1 is SGHDN, CDR2 FVKESK, per germline. The CDR3 runs to 15 residues.

V is TRBV6-2 or TRBV6-3 and J is TRBJ1-5, with 7 bases identical to TRBD1. CDR3 length: 15 residues. The V and J ends lost 4 bases and 4 bases, in that order; junction bases with no gene match: 7. CDR1 is MNHEY, CDR2 SVGEGT, per germline. The CDR3 DNA sequence: TGTGCCAGCAGTTCGGCGGAGACAGGGAATCAGCCCCAGCATTTT. The encoded protein is CASSSAETGNQPQHF.

The J gene is TRBJ1-1, the V gene TRBV3-1; a possible D gene is TRBD1 (5 bases). Trimming took off 5 bases at V and 3 bases at J, with 10 bases between the two ends. The CDR3 is 13 amino acids. Per the germline V gene, CDR1 is LGHDT and CDR2 is YNNKEL (reference sequence). The CDR3 coding sequence is TGTGCCAGCAGCTACACGGGGGACACTGAAGCTTTCTTT. Its protein is CASSYTGDTEAFF. The complete variable domain, with remaining parts taken from reference TRBV3-1 and TRBJ1-1, reads DTAVSQTPKYLVTQMGNDKSIKCEQNLGHDTMYWYKQDSKKFLKIMFSYNNKELIINETVPNRFSPKSPDKAHLNLHINSLELGDSAVYFCASSYTGDTEAFFGQGTRLTVV.

The chain carries TRBV15 and TRBJ1-1; D not certain. The CDR3 has 13 residues. From germline, CDR1 is LNHNV and CDR2 YYDKDF (reference sequence). V lost 0 bases and J 1 base, leaving 3 bases between the germline ends. DNA of the CDR3: TGTGCCACCAGCAGAGAGTGGAACACTGAAGCTTTCTTT. It specifies CATSREWNTEAFF.

The rearrangement joins TRBV7-3 to TRBJ1-2, with 9 positions matching TRBD1. Germline CDR1 SGHTA, CDR2 FQGTGA. CDR3 length equals 13 residues. V trimming: 6 bases; J trimming: 8 bases; junction bases outside the gene matches: 7. For the CDR3, the DNA is TGTGCCAGCAGTTTACAGGGGGCTAGGGGCTACACCTTC. This gives the protein CASSLQGARGYTF.

This clonotype was recorded only once. V gene TRBV7-8 combines with J gene TRBJ2-3; tentatively, D is TRBD1 (6 bases). V gave up 1 base and J gave up 2 bases, with 13 bases separating them. This CDR3 contains 16 residues. Germline loops: CDR1 SGHVS, CDR2 FQNEAQ. In nucleotides, the CDR3 is TGTGCCAGCAGCTTAGAGGCAGGGGTCCCCACAGATACGCAGTATTTT. The encoded protein is CASSLEAGVPTDTQYF.